Listed here are 10 T cell receptor beta chains from one sample, sequenced in a study of T-cell memory formation after mild COVID-19 (dated by TCRdb to 2020 to 2022). Preparation of the library involved 5' RACE. The run used an Illumina NovaSeq 6000. The public reads were reprocessed in TCRdb via fastp at Q25 and MiXCR, keeping in-frame beta chains. CDR3 protein sequences are deduplicated, and each keeps its most common genes and DNA. Present in this sample are approximately 300,000 distinct CDR3 sequences, under 8.5% of which were seen just once. The ten top clones hold 22% of the sample. The sample was PBMCs or a T cell subset sorted from them (not recorded which). The receptors here all came from a man younger than 35 who had mild COVID-19 (a few samples of this study predate the infection). The sample titles of this study are shuffled in the database, so cell type and time point are left out; the donor was told from shared clones.

There are many counts of this clonotype. The V gene is TRBV4-1, the J gene TRBJ1-4, with D hard to call. With 0 bases removed from V and 8 bases from J, the gap between germline ends came to 13 bases. Germline CDR1 and CDR2: MGHRA and YSYEKL. CDR3 length: 15 residues. This CDR3 reads CASSQDPAVDEKLFF. CDR3 bases: TGCGCCAGCAGCCAAGATCCGGCAGTTGACGAAAAACTGTTTTTT.

This clonotype has just a few counts. This chain links TRBV20-1 with TRBJ2-3; D is unresolved. V shed 5 bases and J shed 1 base, with 7 bases lying between them. The germline V gene has CDR1 DFQATT and CDR2 SNEGSKA (reference sequence). The CDR3 runs 12 residues. CDR3 coding DNA: TGCAGTGCTCCTGGGGGCACAGATACGCAGTATTTT. Amino acids: CSAPGGTDTQYF.

The chain combines TRBV6-6 with TRBJ1-6; 10 nucleotides align to TRBD1. The CDR3 is 20 residues long. The V gene end was trimmed by 5 bases and the J gene end by 10 bases; junction bases not matched to a gene: 23. CDR1 is MNHNY, CDR2 SVGAGI, per germline (reference sequence). The CDR3: CASSPPGPWTGGSRESPLHF. The DNA for the CDR3 is TGTGCCAGCAGTCCCCCCGGCCCGTGGACAGGGGGGAGTCGAGAATCACCCCTCCACTTT.

J is TRBJ2-1 and V is TRBV6-5; D might be TRBD2 (5 bases). In germline, CDR1 is MNHEY, CDR2 SVGAGI. Trimming left V 5 bases short and J 5 bases short, with 16 bases between. The CDR3 has 15 residues. For the CDR3, the DNA is TGTGCCAGCAGTACCCCGGGGAGACAACACAATGAGCAGTTCTTC. It encodes CASSTPGRQHNEQFF.

A few counts support this clonotype. The genes are TRBV7-2 and TRBJ2-2, with D perhaps being TRBD1 or TRBD2 (5 bases each). Trimming cost V 4 bases and J 13 bases, with 13 bases left between them. This CDR3 is built from 12 residues. Per the germline V gene, CDR1 is SGHTA and CDR2 is FQGNSA. The CDR3 DNA follows: TGTGCCAGCAGCTCCGGGACCGGATGGCTGTTTTTT. Translating gives CASSSGTGWLFF.

The chain uses TRBV7-9 and TRBJ2-1, with a tentative D call TRBD2 (6 bases). V shed 5 bases and J shed 0 bases, with 17 bases lying between them. Germline loops: CDR1 SEHNR, CDR2 FQNEAQ (reference sequence). The CDR3 is 17 amino acids. CDR3 coding DNA: TGTGCCAGCAGCGTCCCAGCGGGCCTCAGCTCCTACAATGAGCAGTTCTTC. Its translation: CASSVPAGLSSYNEQFF.

This clonotype was seen ten or more times. The CDR3 DNA sequence: TGTGCCAGCAGTTCCCTACTAGCGGGGGGGCCTTATAGCACAGATACGCAGTATTTT. Its translation: CASSSLLAGGPYSTDTQYF. This chain uses TRBV12-3 or TRBV12-4 with TRBJ2-3, with 13 bases fitting TRBD2. V lost 4 bases and J lost 0; bases outside the gene matches: 10. This CDR3 region has 19 residues.

This chain connects TRBV5-4 to TRBJ1-2, with 8 bases fitting TRBD1. CDR1 and CDR2 from the germline V gene are SGHNT and YYREEE (reference sequence). Trimming cost V 0 bases and J 4 bases; bases outside gene matches: 5. The CDR3 covers 15 residues. DNA for the CDR3: TGTGCCAGCAGCTTGGTTTTCAGGGGGCCCTATGGCTACACCTTC. Amino acid sequence: CASSLVFRGPYGYTF.

This clonotype has a count of ten or more. The V and J genes are TRBV6-5 and TRBJ1-5, with TRBD1 as a possible D gene (5 bases). The germline CDR1 and CDR2 sequences are MNHEY and SVGAGI. V lost 5 bases to trimming and J lost 0 bases, with 17 bases between them. The CDR3 extends over 17 amino acids. The CDR3 coding sequence is TGTGCCAGCAGTGACCGGACGGGGGGTTATAGCAATCAGCCCCAGCATTTT. Amino acid sequence: CASSDRTGGYSNQPQHF.

This clonotype came up many times. This chain links TRBV5-1 with TRBJ2-7; 7 nucleotides align to TRBD1. V lost 2 bases, J lost 2 bases, and 7 bases stayed unmatched. This CDR3 is built from 15 residues. CDR1 is SGHRS, CDR2 YFSETQ, per germline. The CDR3 DNA is TGCGCCAGCAGCTTATCACAGGGGCGAACCTACGAGCAGTACTTC. It encodes CASSLSQGRTYEQYF.